Listed here is a single T cell receptor beta chain. Its matching antigen is unknown. Libraries were prepared by immunoSEQ multiplex PCR; TCRdb keeps only in-frame clonotypes and omits some of them. Of 200,000 to 300,000 clones listed, approximately 93% are singletons. The record originates from a study of T cell responses to AZD1222 COVID-19 vaccine. Study in general: Second-dose schedules of about 4 or about 12 weeks were combined.

The germline CDR1 and CDR2 sequences are SGHRS and YFSETQ. V lost 4 bases and J 4 bases, leaving 18 bases between the germline ends. The CDR3 runs 16 residues. Study observations and caveats: In the spike-specific TCR repertoire, nearly half reportedly target unmutated variant regions. Vaccine-associated CD4 TCRs spanned spike, dominant at 160-218 and 743-854.

The material was peripheral blood, obtained on day 0 of AZD1222 vaccination. This chain uses TRBV5-1 with TRBJ1-5; perhaps TRBD1 as D (5 bases). The sequence came from an adult in good health. The CDR3 is CASSAGTGPQNQPQHF. DNA for the CDR3: TGCGCCAGCAGCGCCGGGACCGGGCCCCAAAATCAGCCCCAGCATTTT.